This T cell receptor beta chain was found in a study of Ad26.COV2.S vaccination and SARS-CoV-2 variants. At the level of the study: Sample donor was a member of the COV1001 Ad26.COV2.S trial arm.

Study-wide results and caveats: Quantification of TCR breadth and depth may have yielded underestimates of total T cell responses.

This CDR3 comprises 14 residues. V lost 6 bases and J 7 bases, leaving 15 bases between the germline ends. The V gene's germline CDR1 is LGHNA and CDR2 YSLEER. Repertoires were generated with immunoSEQ multiplex PCR, while TCRdb's copy carries only in-frame clones and drops some. The table lists 440,000 or so clones, around 92% of them singletons, with over 1.5% in the top ten. With regard to this clone: No antigen is known for it.

The treatment here: around 19 received Ad26.COV2.S at low or high dose, single or two shots; about 5 received placebo; per-sample allocation not given. Specimen acquisition occurred on day 63 following the initial vaccine or placebo injection. What was given as vaccine was an Ad26 vector encoding Wuhan-strain SARS-CoV-2 spike. The receptor's source is a person aged 18-65 years who received the Ad26.COV2.S COVID-19 vaccine or a placebo. Sequencing used peripheral blood, obtained in a trial of Ad26.COV2.S vaccine versus placebo. The chain is built from TRBV4-3 and TRBJ2-2; the D gene could be TRBD1 or TRBD2 (5 bases each). This CDR3 is CASRLGVFDGELFF. The CDR3 DNA follows: TGCGCCAGCAGATTGGGGGTATTCGACGGGGAGCTGTTTTTT.